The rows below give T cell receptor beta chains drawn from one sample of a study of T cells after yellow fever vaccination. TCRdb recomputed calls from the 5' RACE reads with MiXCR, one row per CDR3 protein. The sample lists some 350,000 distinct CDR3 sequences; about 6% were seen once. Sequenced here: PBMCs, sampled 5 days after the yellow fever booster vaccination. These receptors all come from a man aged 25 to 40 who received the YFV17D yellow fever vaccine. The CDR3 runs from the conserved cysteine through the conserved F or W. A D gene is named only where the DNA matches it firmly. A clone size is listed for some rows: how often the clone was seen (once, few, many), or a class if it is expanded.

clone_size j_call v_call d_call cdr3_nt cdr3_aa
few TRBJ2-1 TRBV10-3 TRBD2 TGTGCCATCAGTGAGGCTAGCGGGCCTGTGAATGAGCAGTTCTTC CAISEASGPVNEQFF
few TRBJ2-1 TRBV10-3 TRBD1 TGTGCCAGCTCCGGGACAGCCCGACGGGATGAGCAGTTCTTC CASSGTARRDEQFF
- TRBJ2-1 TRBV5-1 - TGCGCCAGCAGCTTGGTTCAGTCCGGCTCCTACAATGAGCAGTTCTTC CASSLVQSGSYNEQFF
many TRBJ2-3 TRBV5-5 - TGTGCCAGCAGCCAGGCCGCGACTAGCACAGATACGCAGTATTTT CASSQAATSTDTQYF
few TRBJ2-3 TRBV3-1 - TGTGCCAGCAGCCTACGTTCAGATACGCAGTATTTT CASSLRSDTQYF
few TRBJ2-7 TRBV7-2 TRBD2 TGTGCCAGCAGCTTAATGGGACTAGCGAATACCTACGAGCAGTACTTC CASSLMGLANTYEQYF
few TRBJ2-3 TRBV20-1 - TGCAGTGCTAGCATTTTGGATACGCAGTATTTT CSASILDTQYF
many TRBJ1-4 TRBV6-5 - TGTGCCAGCAGTTATACCGCAACTAATGAAAAACTGTTTTTT CASSYTATNEKLFF
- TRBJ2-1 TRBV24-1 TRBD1 TGTGCCACCAGTGATTTGCAAAGGGACAGGGAAGTAGGGGACTACTCCTACAATGAGCAGTTCTTC CATSDLQRDREVGDYSYNEQFF
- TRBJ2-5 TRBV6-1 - TGTGCCAGCAGTCCGGGCGATAGCAACGGGGCCCAGTACTTC CASSPGDSNGAQYF
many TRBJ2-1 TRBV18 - TGTGCCAGCTCCCCGGATGGGGATGAGCAGTTCTTC CASSPDGDEQFF
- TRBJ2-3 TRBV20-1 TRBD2 TGCAGTGCAAGACTAGCGGGAACGACAGATACGCAGTATTTT CSARLAGTTDTQYF
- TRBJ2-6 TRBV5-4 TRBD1 TGTGCCAGCAGCGGAGGACAGGCTGGGGCCAACGTCCTGACTTTC CASSGGQAGANVLTF
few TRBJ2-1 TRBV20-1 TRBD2 TGCAGTGCTAGAGATCCTAGCGGGAGGTTAAATGAGCAGTTCTTC CSARDPSGRLNEQFF
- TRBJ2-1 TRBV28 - TGTGCCAGCAGTCCCACCTCTAGGCCACCCTACAATGAGCAGTTCTTC CASSPTSRPPYNEQFF
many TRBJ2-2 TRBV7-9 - TGTGCCAGCAGCCCCGGGGAGCTGTTTTTT CASSPGELFF
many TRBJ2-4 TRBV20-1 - TGCAGTGCTAACAGAGAAAACATTCAGTACTTC CSANRENIQYF
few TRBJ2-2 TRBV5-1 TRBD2 TGCGCCAGCAGCGATTTTTCCGGACTAGCGGAGTATGCCGGGGAGCTGTTTTTT CASSDFSGLAEYAGELFF
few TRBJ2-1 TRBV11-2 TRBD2 TGTGCCAGCAGCTTAGGGACTAGCGGAGTGAGGGGATCCAATGAGCAGTTCTTC CASSLGTSGVRGSNEQFF
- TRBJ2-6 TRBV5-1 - TGCGCCAGCAGCTTGGATTCGGCATTCGGTATCTCTGGGGCCAACGTCCTGACTTTC CASSLDSAFGISGANVLTF
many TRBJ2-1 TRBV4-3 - TGCGCCAGCAGCCAGACCACAGGGAACTCCTACAATGAGCAGTTCTTC CASSQTTGNSYNEQFF
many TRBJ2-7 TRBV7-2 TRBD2 TGTGCCAGCAGCCTCAGCGGGAGGCCGGGCGAGCAGTACTTC CASSLSGRPGEQYF
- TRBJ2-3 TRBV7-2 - TGTGCCAGCAGCGCATCCCGGGACCCAGGTACAGATACGCAGTATTTT CASSASRDPGTDTQYF
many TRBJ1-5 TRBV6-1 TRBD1 TGTGCCAGCAGTGAATGGGGACAGGGGGCACGGCCCCAGCATTTT CASSEWGQGARPQHF